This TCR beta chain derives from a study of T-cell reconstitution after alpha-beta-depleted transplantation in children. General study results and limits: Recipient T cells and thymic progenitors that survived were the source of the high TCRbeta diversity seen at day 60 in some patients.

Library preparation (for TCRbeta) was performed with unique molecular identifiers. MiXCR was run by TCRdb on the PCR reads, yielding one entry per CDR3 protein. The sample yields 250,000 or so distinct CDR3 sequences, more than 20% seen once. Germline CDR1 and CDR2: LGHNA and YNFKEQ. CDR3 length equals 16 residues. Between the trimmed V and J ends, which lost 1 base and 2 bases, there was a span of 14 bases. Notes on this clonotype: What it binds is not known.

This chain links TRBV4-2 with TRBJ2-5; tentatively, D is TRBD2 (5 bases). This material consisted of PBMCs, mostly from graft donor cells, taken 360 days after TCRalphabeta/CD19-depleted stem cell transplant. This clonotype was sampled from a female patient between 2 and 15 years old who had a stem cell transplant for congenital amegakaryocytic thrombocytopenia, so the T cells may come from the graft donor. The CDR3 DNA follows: TGTGCCAGCAGCCAAGGTGAGGACTGGCTACAAGAGACCCAGTACTTC. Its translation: CASSQGEDWLQETQYF.